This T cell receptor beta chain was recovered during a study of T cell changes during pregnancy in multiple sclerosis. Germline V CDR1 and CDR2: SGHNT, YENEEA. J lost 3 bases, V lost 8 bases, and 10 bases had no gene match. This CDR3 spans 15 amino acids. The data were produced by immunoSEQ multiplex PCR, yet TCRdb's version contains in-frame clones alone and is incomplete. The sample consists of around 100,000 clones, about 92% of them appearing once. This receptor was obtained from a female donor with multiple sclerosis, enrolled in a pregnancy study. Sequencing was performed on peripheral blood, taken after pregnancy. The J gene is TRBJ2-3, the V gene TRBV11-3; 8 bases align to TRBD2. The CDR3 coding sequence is TGTGCCAGCTCCCGAGCGGGGGCGGTGACAGATACGCAGTATTTT. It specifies CASSRAGAVTDTQYF.